This T cell receptor (beta chain) appears in the sequencing data of a study of T-cell reconstitution after alpha-beta-depleted transplantation in children. The TCRbeta library was prepared with unique molecular identifiers. TCRdb independently ran MiXCR on the PCR reads; one entry per CDR3 protein. The sample lists about a million distinct CDR3 sequences, about 31% seen once, with roughly 30% in the top ten. This clonotype was seen a few times. After removal of 3 bases from V and 0 bases from J, the junction contained 6 bases not matched to a gene. CDR1 and CDR2 (germline): DFQATT, SNEGSKA (reference sequence). The CDR3 is made up of 15 amino acids.

This TCR derives from a boy under two years old who had a stem cell transplant for SCID, so the T cells may come from the graft donor. The chain joins TRBV20-1 to TRBJ2-3; the match to TRBD2 covers 7 bases. The starting material was PBMCs, mostly from graft donor cells, obtained 360 days after TCRalphabeta/CD19-depleted stem cell transplant. The CDR3 sequence: CSASSSGVSTDTQYF. CDR3 sequence (DNA): TGCAGTGCTAGTTCGAGCGGGGTTAGCACAGATACGCAGTATTTT.